These 6 T cell receptor beta chains originate from one sample sequenced in a study of blood T cell repertoires in COVID-19. The data were produced by immunoSEQ multiplex PCR, yet TCRdb's version contains in-frame clones alone and is incomplete. The sample has tens of thousands of clones, approximately 90% seen once. Sequenced input: peripheral blood. These receptors were collected from a man aged 50-60 years with active COVID-19.

The rearrangement joins TRBV7-8 to TRBJ1-2; 8 bases agree with TRBD1. With 5 bases clipped from V and 4 bases from J, the junction kept 12 bases outside the gene matches. Germline assignment: CDR1 SGHVS and CDR2 FQNEAQ. This CDR3 is built from 16 residues. The CDR3 coding sequence is TGTGCCAGCAGCCTCCATCAAACAGGGGGGATCTATGGCTACACCTTC. This codes for CASSLHQTGGIYGYTF.

This clone was picked up one time. This sequence joins TRBV28 and TRBJ1-2, with D possibly matching TRBD1 (6 bases). The CDR3 has 12 amino acids. Germline V lookup: CDR1 MDHEN, CDR2 SYDVKM. Trimming removed 2 bases at V and 12 bases at J, with 13 bases between. In DNA form, the CDR3 reads TGTGCCAGCAGTTTACCCGGGACAAGGGACACCTTC. Its protein is CASSLPGTRDTF.

The gene calls are TRBV28 and TRBJ2-1; 11 nucleotides match TRBD1. V was clipped by 5 bases and J by 8 bases; unmatched bases: 8. The germline V gene encodes CDR1 MDHEN and CDR2 SYDVKM. CDR3 size: 15 residues. CDR3 amino acids: CASSIRTGGMDEQFF. For the CDR3, the DNA is TGTGCCAGCAGTATAAGGACAGGGGGCATGGATGAGCAGTTCTTC. The full variable domain, with the rest looked up from reference TRBV28 and TRBJ2-1, is DVKVTQSSRYLVKRTGEKVFLECVQDMDHENMFWYRQDPGLGLRLIYFSYDVKMKEKGDIPEGYSVSREKKERFSLILESASTNQTSMYLCASSIRTGGMDEQFFGPGTRLTVL.

The chain carries TRBV6-5 and TRBJ2-3; D is perhaps TRBD2 (5 bases). Trimming cost V 6 bases and J 0 bases, with 10 bases left between them. The CDR3 sequence is 14 residues long. Germline lookup yields CDR1 MNHEY and CDR2 SVGAGI. The CDR3, as DNA: TGTGCCAGCAGCAAGCGGACTAGCACAGATACGCAGTATTTT. This gives the protein CASSKRTSTDTQYF.

J is TRBJ2-2 and V is TRBV7-9; TRBD1 aligns across 10 bases. The V gene's germline CDR1 is SEHNR and CDR2 FQNEAQ (reference sequence). V shed 5 bases and J 4 bases; nucleotides not matched to a gene: 7. The CDR3 length is 16 residues. As DNA, the CDR3 is TGTGCCAGCAGCCCTAGGACAGGGGGGAGCACCGGGGAGCTGTTTTTT. Translated: CASSPRTGGSTGELFF.

The V and J genes are TRBV6-6 and TRBJ2-2, with 8 bases lining up with TRBD1. V gave up 6 bases and J gave up 7 bases; unmatched junction bases: 13. This CDR3 has 16 amino acids. Germline lookup yields CDR1 MNHNY and CDR2 SVGAGI (reference sequence). CDR3 residues: CASSLPQGALVGELFF. CDR3 DNA sequence: TGTGCCAGCAGCCTACCCCAGGGGGCGCTGGTCGGGGAGCTGTTTTTT.